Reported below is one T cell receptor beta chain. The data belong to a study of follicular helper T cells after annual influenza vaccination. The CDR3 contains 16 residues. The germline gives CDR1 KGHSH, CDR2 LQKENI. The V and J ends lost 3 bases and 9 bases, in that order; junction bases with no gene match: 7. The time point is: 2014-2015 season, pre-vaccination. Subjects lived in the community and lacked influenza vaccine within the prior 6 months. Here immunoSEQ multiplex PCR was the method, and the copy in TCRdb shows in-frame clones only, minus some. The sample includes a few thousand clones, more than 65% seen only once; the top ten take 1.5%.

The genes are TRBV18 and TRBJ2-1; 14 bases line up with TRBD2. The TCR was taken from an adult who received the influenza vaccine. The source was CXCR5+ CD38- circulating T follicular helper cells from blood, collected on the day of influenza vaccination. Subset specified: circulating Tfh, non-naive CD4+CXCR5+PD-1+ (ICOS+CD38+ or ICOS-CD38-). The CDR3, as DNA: TGTGCCAGCTCACCTCCGACTAGCGGGGGGGAGGGTGAGCAGTTCTTC. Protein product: CASSPPTSGGEGEQFF.